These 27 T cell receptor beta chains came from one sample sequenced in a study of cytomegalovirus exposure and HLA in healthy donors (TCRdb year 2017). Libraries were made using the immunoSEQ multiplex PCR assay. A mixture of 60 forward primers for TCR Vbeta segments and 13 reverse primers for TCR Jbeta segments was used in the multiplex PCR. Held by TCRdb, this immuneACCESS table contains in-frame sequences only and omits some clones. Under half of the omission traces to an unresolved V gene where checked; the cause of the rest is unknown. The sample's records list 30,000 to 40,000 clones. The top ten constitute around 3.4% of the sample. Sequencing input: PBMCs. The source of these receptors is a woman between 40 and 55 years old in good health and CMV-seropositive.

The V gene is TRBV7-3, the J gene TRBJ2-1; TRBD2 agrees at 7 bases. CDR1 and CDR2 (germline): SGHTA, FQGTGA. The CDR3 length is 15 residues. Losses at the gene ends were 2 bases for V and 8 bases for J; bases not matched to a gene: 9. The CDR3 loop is CASSLEGGPVYEQFF. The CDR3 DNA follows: TGTGCCAGCAGCTTAGAGGGAGGGCCGGTGTATGAGCAGTTCTTC.

CDR3 region: CASSTINRLAGRTDTQYF. CDR3 sequence (DNA): TGTGCCAGCAGTACAATAAACAGACTAGCGGGCCGCACAGATACGCAGTATTTT. The chain couples TRBV4-2 to TRBJ2-3; 10 nucleotides align to TRBD2. The CDR3 has 18 residues. The V and J ends lost 6 bases and 1 base, in that order; junction bases with no gene match: 13. The V gene's germline CDR1 is LGHNA and CDR2 YNFKEQ.

CDR3 sequence: CASSRDSGPLYEQYF. In nucleotides, the CDR3 is TGCGCCAGCAGCCGGGACTCTGGGCCGCTCTACGAGCAGTACTTC. This rearrangement joins TRBV4-1 to TRBJ2-5; D might be TRBD2 (6 bases). Near its end, the DNA agrees better with TRBJ2-7, so the J call may be wrong. The CDR3 consists of 15 residues. CDR1 and CDR2 (germline): MGHRA, YSYEKL.

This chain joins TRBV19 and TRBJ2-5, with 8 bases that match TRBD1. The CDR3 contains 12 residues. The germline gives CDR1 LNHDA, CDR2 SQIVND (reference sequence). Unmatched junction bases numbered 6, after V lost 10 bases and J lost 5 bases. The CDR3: CATSYRGETQYF. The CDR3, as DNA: TGTGCCACTTCCTACAGGGGGGAGACCCAGTACTTC.

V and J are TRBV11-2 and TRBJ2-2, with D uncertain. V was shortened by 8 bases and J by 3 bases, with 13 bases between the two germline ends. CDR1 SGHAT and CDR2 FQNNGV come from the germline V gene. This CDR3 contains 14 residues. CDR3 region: CASEVGPHTGELFF. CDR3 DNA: TGTGCCAGCGAAGTTGGCCCCCACACCGGGGAGCTGTTTTTT.

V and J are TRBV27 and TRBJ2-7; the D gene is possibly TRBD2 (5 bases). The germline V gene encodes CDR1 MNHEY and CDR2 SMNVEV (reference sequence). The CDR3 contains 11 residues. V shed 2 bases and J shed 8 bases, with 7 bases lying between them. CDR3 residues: CASSLNGKQYF. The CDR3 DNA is TGTGCCAGCAGTTTAAACGGGAAGCAGTACTTC.

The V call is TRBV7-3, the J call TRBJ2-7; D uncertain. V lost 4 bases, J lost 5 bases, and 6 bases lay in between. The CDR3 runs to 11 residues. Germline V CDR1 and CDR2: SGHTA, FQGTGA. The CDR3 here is CASSSGHEQYF. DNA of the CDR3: TGTGCCAGCAGCTCAGGCCACGAGCAGTACTTC.

The CDR3 bases are TGTGCCAGCAGAGCGAAAGGGAGCGAGCAGTACTTC. Its translation is CASRAKGSEQYF. The chain employs TRBV7-2 and TRBJ2-7; weak D call: TRBD2 (5 bases). Germline CDR1 reads SGHTA; CDR2 reads FQGNSA. The V end lost 6 bases, the J end lost 6 bases, and 12 bases lay between the germline ends. The CDR3 totals 12 residues.

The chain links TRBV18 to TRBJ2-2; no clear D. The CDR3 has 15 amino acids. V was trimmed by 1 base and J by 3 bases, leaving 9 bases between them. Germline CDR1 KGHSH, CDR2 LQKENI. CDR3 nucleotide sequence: TGTGCCAGCTCACCACTTCAAGGAGACACCGGGGAGCTGTTTTTT. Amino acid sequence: CASSPLQGDTGELFF. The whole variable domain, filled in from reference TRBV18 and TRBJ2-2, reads NAGVMQNPRHLVRRRGQEARLRCSPMKGHSHVYWYRQLPEEGLKFMVYLQKENIIDESGMPKERFSAEFPKEGPSILRIQQVVRGDSAAYFCASSPLQGDTGELFFGEGSRLTVL.

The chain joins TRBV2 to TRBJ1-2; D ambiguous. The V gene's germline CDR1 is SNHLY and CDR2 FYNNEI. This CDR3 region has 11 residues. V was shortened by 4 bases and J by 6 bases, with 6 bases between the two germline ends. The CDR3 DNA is TGTGCCAGCAGTGTGTACAATGGCTACACCTTC. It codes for CASSVYNGYTF. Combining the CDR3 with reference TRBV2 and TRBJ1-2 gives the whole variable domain EPEVTQTPSHQVTQMGQEVILRCVPISNHLYFYWYRQILGQKVEFLVSFYNNEISEKSEIFDDQFSVERPDGSNFTLKIRSTKLEDSAMYFCASSVYNGYTFGSGTRLTVV.

CDR3 bases: TGTGCCAGCAGCTCCCCTAGCACAGATACGCAGTATTTT. Amino acid sequence: CASSSPSTDTQYF. V gene TRBV5-4 combines with J gene TRBJ2-3; D ambiguous. From germline, CDR1 is SGHNT and CDR2 YYREEE (reference sequence). The germline V and J ends were trimmed by 3 bases and 0 bases, with 5 bases remaining between them. This CDR3 contains 13 residues.

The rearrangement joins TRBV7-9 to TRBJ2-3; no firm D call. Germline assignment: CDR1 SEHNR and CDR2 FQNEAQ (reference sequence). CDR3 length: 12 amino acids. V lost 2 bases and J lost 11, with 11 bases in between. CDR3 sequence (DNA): TGTGCCAGCAGCTTATCCCTCGGCGGGCAGTATTTT. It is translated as CASSLSLGGQYF. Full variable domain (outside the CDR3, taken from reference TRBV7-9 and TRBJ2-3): DTGVSQNPRHKITKRGQNVTFRCDPISEHNRLYWYRQTLGQGPEFLTYFQNEAQLEKSRLLSDRFSAERPKGSFSTLEIQRTEQGDSAMYLCASSLSLGGQYFGPGTRLTVL.

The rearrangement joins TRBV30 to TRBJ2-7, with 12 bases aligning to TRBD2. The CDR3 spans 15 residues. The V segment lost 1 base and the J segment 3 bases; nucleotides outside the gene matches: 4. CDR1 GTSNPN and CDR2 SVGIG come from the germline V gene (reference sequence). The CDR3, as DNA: TGTGCCTGGAGTGGAGGGACTAGCGGGTACTACGAGCAGTACTTC. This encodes CAWSGGTSGYYEQYF. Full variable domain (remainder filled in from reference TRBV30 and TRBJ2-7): SQTIHQWPATLVQPVGSPLSLECTVEGTSNPNLYWYRQAAGRGLQLLFYSVGIGQISSEVPQNLSASRPQDRQFILSSKKLLLSDSGFYLCAWSGGTSGYYEQYFGPGTRLTVT.

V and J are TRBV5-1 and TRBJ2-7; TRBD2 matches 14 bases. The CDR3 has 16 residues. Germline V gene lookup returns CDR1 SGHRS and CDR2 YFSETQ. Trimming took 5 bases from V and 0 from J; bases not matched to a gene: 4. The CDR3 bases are TGCGCCAGCAGTTCGACTAGCGGGAGGGCCTCCTACGAGCAGTACTTC. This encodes CASSSTSGRASYEQYF.

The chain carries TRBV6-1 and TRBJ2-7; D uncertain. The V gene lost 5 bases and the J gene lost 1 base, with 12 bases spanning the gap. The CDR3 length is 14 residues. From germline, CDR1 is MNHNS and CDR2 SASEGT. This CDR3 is CASSYYGVSYEQYF. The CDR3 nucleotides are TGTGCCAGCAGTTATTACGGAGTTTCCTACGAGCAGTACTTC.

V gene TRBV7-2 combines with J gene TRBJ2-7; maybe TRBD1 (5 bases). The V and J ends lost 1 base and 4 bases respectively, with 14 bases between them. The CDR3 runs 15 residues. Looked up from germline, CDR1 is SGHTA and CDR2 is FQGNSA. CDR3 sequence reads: CASSLDDSSRYEQYF. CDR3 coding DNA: TGTGCCAGCAGCTTAGACGACAGTTCTCGGTACGAGCAGTACTTC.

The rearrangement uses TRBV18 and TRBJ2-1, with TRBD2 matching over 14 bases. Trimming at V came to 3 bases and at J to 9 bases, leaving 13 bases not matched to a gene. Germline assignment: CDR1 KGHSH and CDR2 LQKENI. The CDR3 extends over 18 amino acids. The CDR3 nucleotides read TGTGCCAGCTCACCCCGGGGGACTAGCGGGAGTCGAGTGGGTGAGCAGTTCTTC. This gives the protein CASSPRGTSGSRVGEQFF.

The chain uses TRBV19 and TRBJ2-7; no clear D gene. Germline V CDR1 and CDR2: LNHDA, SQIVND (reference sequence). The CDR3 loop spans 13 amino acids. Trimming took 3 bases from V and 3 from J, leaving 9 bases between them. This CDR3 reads CASSIRHFYEQYF. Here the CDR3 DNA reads TGTGCCAGTAGTATTCGACACTTCTACGAGCAGTACTTC.

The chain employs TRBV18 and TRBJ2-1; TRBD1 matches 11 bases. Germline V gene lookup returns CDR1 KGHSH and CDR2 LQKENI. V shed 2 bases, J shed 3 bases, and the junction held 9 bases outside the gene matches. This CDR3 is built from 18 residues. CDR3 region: CASSPEIPGQGVYNEQFF. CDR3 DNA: TGTGCCAGCTCACCAGAAATACCGGGACAGGGGGTCTACAATGAGCAGTTCTTC.

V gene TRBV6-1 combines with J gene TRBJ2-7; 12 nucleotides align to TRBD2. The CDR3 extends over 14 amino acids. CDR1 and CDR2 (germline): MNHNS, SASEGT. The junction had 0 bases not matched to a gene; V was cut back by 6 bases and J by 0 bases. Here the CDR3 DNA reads TGTGCCAGCAGGACTAGCGGGAGCTCCTACGAGCAGTACTTC. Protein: CASRTSGSSYEQYF.

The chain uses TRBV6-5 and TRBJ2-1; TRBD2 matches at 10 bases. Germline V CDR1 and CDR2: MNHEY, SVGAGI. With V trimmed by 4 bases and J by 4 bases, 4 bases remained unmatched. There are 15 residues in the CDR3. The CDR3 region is CASSSGSGGYNEQFF. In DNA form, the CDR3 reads TGTGCCAGCAGTTCGGGTAGCGGGGGGTACAATGAGCAGTTCTTC.

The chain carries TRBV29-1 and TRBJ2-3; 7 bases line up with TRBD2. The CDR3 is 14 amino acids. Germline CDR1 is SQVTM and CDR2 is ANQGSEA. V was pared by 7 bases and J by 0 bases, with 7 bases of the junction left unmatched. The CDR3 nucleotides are TGCAGCGCATCCTCTAGCGGTAGCACAGATACGCAGTATTTT. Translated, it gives CSASSSGSTDTQYF.

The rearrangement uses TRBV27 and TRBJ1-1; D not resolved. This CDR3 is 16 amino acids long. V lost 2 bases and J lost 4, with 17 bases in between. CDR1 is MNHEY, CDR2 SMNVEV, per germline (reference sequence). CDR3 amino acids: CASSLDFGGSGTEAFF. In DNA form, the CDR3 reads TGTGCCAGCAGTTTAGACTTCGGAGGGAGTGGCACTGAAGCTTTCTTT.

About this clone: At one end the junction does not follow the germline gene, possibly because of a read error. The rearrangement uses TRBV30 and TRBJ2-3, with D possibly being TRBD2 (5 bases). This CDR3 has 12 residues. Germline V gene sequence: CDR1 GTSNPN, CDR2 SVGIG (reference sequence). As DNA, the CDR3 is TGTGCCTGGAGCCTCGGGATTGATAAGCAGTATTTT. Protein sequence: CAWSLGIDKQYF.

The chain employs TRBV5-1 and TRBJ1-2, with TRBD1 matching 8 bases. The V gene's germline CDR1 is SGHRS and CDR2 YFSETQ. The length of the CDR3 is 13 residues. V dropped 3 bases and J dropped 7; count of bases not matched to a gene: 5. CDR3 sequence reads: CASSSTGDGGYTF. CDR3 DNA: TGCGCCAGCAGCTCGACAGGGGATGGTGGCTACACCTTC.

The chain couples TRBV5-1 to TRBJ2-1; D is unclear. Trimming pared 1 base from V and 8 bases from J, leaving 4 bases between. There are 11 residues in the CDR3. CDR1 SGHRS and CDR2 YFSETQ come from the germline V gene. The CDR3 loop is CASSLTDEQFF. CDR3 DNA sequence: TGCGCCAGCAGCTTGACGGATGAGCAGTTCTTC.

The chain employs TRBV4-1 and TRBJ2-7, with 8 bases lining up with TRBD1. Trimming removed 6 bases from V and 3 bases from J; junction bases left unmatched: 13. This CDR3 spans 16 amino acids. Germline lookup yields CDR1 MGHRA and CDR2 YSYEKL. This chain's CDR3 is CASSHVPQGESYEQYF. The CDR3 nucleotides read TGCGCCAGCAGTCATGTTCCACAGGGGGAAAGCTACGAGCAGTACTTC.